Listed here are 17 T cell receptor beta chains from one sample, sequenced in a study of beta chain features in type 1 diabetes. Overall study results and limits: Shorter TCRB CDR3s, moderately but significantly so, were found in Type 1 diabetes patients in all four CD4+ subsets.

Antigen specificity for these receptors is unknown. TCRB transcripts that were expressed got sequenced, as all of the isolated RNA had been reverse transcribed. Sequencing was performed with immunoSEQ multiplex PCR; in TCRdb, only in-frame clones are kept and a portion is missing. This sample carries about 300,000 clones, about 13% of them seen once, and the ten largest clones take roughly 0.015%. Sequencing was carried out using naive CD4+ T cells from blood. The receptor set was obtained from a woman between 18 and 29 years old with type 1 diabetes.

This clone has just a few counts. The CDR3 nucleotides are TGTGCCAGCAGCCCCCCCGGTAACATTCAGTACTTC. Translated, it gives CASSPPGNIQYF. The V call is TRBV7-9, the J call TRBJ2-4; no clear D gene. From germline, CDR1 is SEHNR and CDR2 FQNEAQ (reference sequence). Trimming took 5 bases from V and 7 from J, leaving 9 bases between them. The CDR3 runs to 12 residues. The full variable domain, its missing parts supplied by reference TRBV7-9 and TRBJ2-4, is DTGVSQNPRHKITKRGQNVTFRCDPISEHNRLYWYRQTLGQGPEFLTYFQNEAQLEKSRLLSDRFSAERPKGSFSTLEIQRTEQGDSAMYLCASSPPGNIQYFGAGTRLSVL.

V gene TRBV7-2 combines with J gene TRBJ2-5; TRBD1 agrees at 7 bases. The V segment lost 5 bases and the J segment 5 bases; nucleotides outside the gene matches: 11. CDR1 and CDR2 from the germline V gene are SGHTA and FQGNSA. This CDR3 region has 15 residues. The CDR3 protein is CASSPSRGWGETQYF. For the CDR3, the DNA is TGTGCCAGCAGCCCCTCCAGGGGGTGGGGGGAGACCCAGTACTTC.

This clone was observed a few times. The chain employs TRBV30 and TRBJ1-5; D unresolved. Germline lookup yields CDR1 GTSNPN and CDR2 SVGIG (reference sequence). With 0 bases removed from V and 4 bases from J, the gap between germline ends came to 10 bases. This CDR3 comprises 14 residues. CDR3 protein: CAWSVTIRNQPQHF. In nucleotides, the CDR3 is TGTGCCTGGAGTGTAACTATTCGGAATCAGCCCCAGCATTTT.

The gene calls are TRBV7-9 and TRBJ2-3; TRBD1 agrees at 7 bases. CDR1 SEHNR and CDR2 FQNEAQ come from the germline V gene (reference sequence). V lost 5 bases to trimming and J lost 10 bases; unmatched junction nucleotides: 3. The CDR3 covers 11 residues. The CDR3 DNA reads TGTGCCAGCAGCGCAGGGGGTGCGCAGTATTTT. It translates to CASSAGGAQYF.

This clone occurred a few times. The rearrangement uses TRBV9 and TRBJ2-3; 9 bases are shared with TRBD1. With 0 bases clipped from V and 1 base from J, the junction kept 3 bases outside the gene matches. This CDR3 spans 16 amino acids. Germline loops: CDR1 SGDLS, CDR2 YYNGEE. CDR3 coding DNA: TGTGCCAGCAGCGTAGGGGACAGGGAGGGCACAGATACGCAGTATTTT. Protein product: CASSVGDREGTDTQYF.

There are many counts of this clone. The chain couples TRBV23-1 to TRBJ1-1; the D gene is possibly TRBD1 (6 bases). TRBV23-1 is assigned to the ORF class and has an uncertain function. The CDR3 spans 13 residues. Trimming took 1 base from V and 3 from J, leaving 6 bases between them. The CDR3 sequence: CASSQYRDTEAFF. CDR3 sequence (DNA): TGCGCCAGCAGTCAATACAGGGACACTGAAGCTTTCTTT.

There are a few counts of this clone. The gene calls are TRBV4-3 and TRBJ2-1, with unresolved D. The CDR3 has 19 residues. Trimming pared 0 bases from V and 0 bases from J, leaving 18 bases between. From germline, CDR1 is LGHNA and CDR2 YSLEER. The CDR3, as DNA: TGCGCCAGCAGCCAAGATCGAGGTAGACTCACCACCTCCTACAATGAGCAGTTCTTC. This encodes CASSQDRGRLTTSYNEQFF.

This clone was seen only a few times. This chain joins TRBV20-1 and TRBJ2-1; no reliable D call. From germline, CDR1 is DFQATT and CDR2 SNEGSKA (reference sequence). CDR3 length: 11 amino acids. Trimming pared 3 bases from V and 7 bases from J, leaving 7 bases between. CDR3 bases: TGCAGTGCTAGTCGTCGGAATGAGCAGTTCTTC. Residues: CSASRRNEQFF.

This clone turned up a few times. This chain connects TRBV11-2 to TRBJ2-2; TRBD1 agrees at 8 bases. With 5 bases clipped from V and 6 bases from J, the junction kept 5 bases outside the gene matches. Germline values: CDR1 SGHAT, CDR2 FQNNGV. The CDR3 length is 14 residues. CDR3 amino acids: CASSRTGKSGELFF. For the CDR3, the DNA is TGTGCCAGCAGCCGGACAGGGAAGTCCGGGGAGCTGTTTTTT. The full variable domain, its missing parts supplied by reference TRBV11-2 and TRBJ2-2, is EAGVAQSPRYKIIEKRQSVAFWCNPISGHATLYWYQQILGQGPKLLIQFQNNGVVDDSQLPKDRFSAERLKGVDSTLKIQPAKLEDSAVYLCASSRTGKSGELFFGEGSRLTVL.

The CDR3 loop reads CAWNRNRDSEQYF. CDR3 sequence (DNA): TGTGCCTGGAATCGGAACAGGGACAGCGAGCAGTACTTC. V usage is TRBV30 and J usage is TRBJ2-7, with TRBD1 matching 7 bases. J lost 6 bases, V lost 4 bases, and 9 bases had no gene match. This CDR3 comprises 13 residues. The germline V gene encodes CDR1 GTSNPN and CDR2 SVGIG (reference sequence).

V usage is TRBV2 and J usage is TRBJ2-7; 8 nucleotides line up with TRBD1. The CDR3 runs to 15 residues. Germline V gene sequence: CDR1 SNHLY, CDR2 FYNNEI. The V segment lost 5 bases and the J segment 4 bases; nucleotides outside the gene matches: 10. This CDR3 reads CASSLGQGVLYEQYV. For the CDR3, the DNA is TGTGCCAGCAGTCTAGGACAGGGTGTGTTATACGAGCAGTACGTC.

This clone was counted a few times. The gene calls are TRBV15 and TRBJ2-7, with a tentative D call TRBD2 (6 bases). V gave up 2 bases and J gave up 2 bases, with 19 bases separating them. The CDR3 has 17 amino acids. Germline CDR1 is LNHNV and CDR2 is YYDKDF (reference sequence). The CDR3 DNA is TGTGCCACCAGCAGATTGGGCCGGGGACTTCAACCCTACGAGCAGTACTTC. This encodes CATSRLGRGLQPYEQYF.

This clone was seen repeatedly, ten times or more. The chain is built from TRBV28 and TRBJ2-1, with a possible D match to TRBD2 (5 bases). The V gene's germline CDR1 is MDHEN and CDR2 SYDVKM. There are 11 residues in the CDR3. V gave up 3 bases and J gave up 14 bases, with 11 bases separating them. The CDR3 DNA reads as TGTGCCAGCAGTTTGGCTAGCTCTAAGTTCTTC. Protein sequence: CASSLASSKFF. Full variable domain (remainder filled in from reference TRBV28 and TRBJ2-1): DVKVTQSSRYLVKRTGEKVFLECVQDMDHENMFWYRQDPGLGLRLIYFSYDVKMKEKGDIPEGYSVSREKKERFSLILESASTNQTSMYLCASSLASSKFFGPGTRLTVL.

V gene TRBV11-2 combines with J gene TRBJ1-1; D is undetermined. V dropped 8 bases and J dropped 8 bases, with 21 bases sitting between them. Germline CDR1 and CDR2: SGHAT and FQNNGV. This CDR3 region has 14 residues. CDR3 amino acids: CASAKLDTIPEAFF. DNA for the CDR3: TGTGCCAGCGCAAAACTCGACACCATACCGGAAGCTTTCTTT.

This clone was observed a few times. The CDR3 loop reads CASSYGRQGAQETQYF. The CDR3 nucleotides are TGTGCCAGCAGTTACGGGCGCCAGGGGGCCCAAGAGACCCAGTACTTC. The chain recombines TRBV6-5 with TRBJ2-5; 8 nucleotides agree with TRBD1. The J segment lost 1 base and the V segment lost 2 bases, leaving 6 bases of the junction unmatched. Per the germline V gene, CDR1 is MNHEY and CDR2 is SVGAGI. The CDR3 loop spans 16 amino acids.

This clone has only a few counts. Other DNA sequences in the same sample also yield this CDR3. This chain links TRBV18 with TRBJ1-5, with 7 positions matching TRBD1. In germline, CDR1 is KGHSH, CDR2 LQKENI. This CDR3 is built from 15 residues. V lost 3 bases, J lost 3 bases, and 5 bases stayed unmatched. CDR3 coding DNA: TGTGCCAGCTCACCCCCCGGGACAGACAATCAGCCCCAGCATTTT. It translates to CASSPPGTDNQPQHF.

In this sample, this clone turned up a few times. This chain joins TRBV30 and TRBJ1-4; D unclear. This CDR3 contains 14 residues. Germline V gene lookup returns CDR1 GTSNPN and CDR2 SVGIG (reference sequence). Trimming shortened V by 3 bases and J by 0 bases, and 8 bases separated the two germline ends. Here the CDR3 reads CAWSSGTTNEKLFF. The CDR3 bases are TGTGCCTGGAGCAGCGGGACAACTAATGAAAAACTGTTTTTT. The variable domain in full, completed from reference TRBV30 and TRBJ1-4, reads SQTIHQWPATLVQPVGSPLSLECTVEGTSNPNLYWYRQAAGRGLQLLFYSVGIGQISSEVPQNLSASRPQDRQFILSSKKLLLSDSGFYLCAWSSGTTNEKLFFGSGTQLSVL.